This T cell receptor (beta chain) came from a study of cytomegalovirus exposure and HLA in healthy donors. Remarks on this clone: Its antigen is still unknown.

The PCR had 60 Vbeta and 13 Jbeta primers. The protocol was immunoSEQ multiplex PCR, while the TCRdb copy is restricted to in-frame clones and leaves out a portion. The profile shows fewer than 150,000 clones, about three quarters of them singletons. Trimming stripped 4 bases from V and 5 bases from J, with 18 bases between. This CDR3 comprises 15 residues. Germline V CDR1 and CDR2: SGDLS, YYNGEE. Study-wide findings and caveats: The authors later found TCR association rates varying by HLA locus, with DRB1 most and HLA-C fewest. Many donors shared some public TCRs, even though most TCR sequences were rare. At a 0.05 false discovery rate, a later analysis found around 17,000 TCR beta sequences to be associated with HLA alleles.

Sequenced input: PBMCs. The chain combines TRBV9 with TRBJ1-2; D might be TRBD1 (6 bases). The TCR originated in a man aged 40-49 years in good health and CMV-seropositive. In DNA form, the CDR3 reads TGTGCCAGCAGCCTGCAGGGGCGACTTGTTTATGGCTACACCTTC. Translation: CASSLQGRLVYGYTF. Supplemented by reference TRBV9 and TRBJ1-2, the full variable domain reads DSGVTQTPKHLITATGQRVTLRCSPRSGDLSVYWYQQSLDQGLQFLIQYYNGEERAKGNILERFSAQQFPDLHSELNLSSLELGDSALYFCASSLQGRLVYGYTFGSGTRLTVV.